These T cell receptor beta chains were read from a single sample in a study of cytomegalovirus exposure and HLA in healthy donors. Here immunoSEQ multiplex PCR was the method, and the copy in TCRdb shows in-frame clones only, minus some. The sample consists of around 250,000 clones, roughly 89% of them appearing once. The sample consisted of PBMCs. The receptors were gathered from a woman under 30 in good health and CMV-seronegative. CDR3s include the opening cysteine and the closing phenylalanine or tryptophan. A D gene is named only where the DNA matches it firmly. Clone size is stated in some rows and not others, as once, few, many or a class when expanded.

abundance	j_gene	v_gene	d_gene	CDR3aa	CDR3nt
NA	TRBJ2-3	TRBV5-6	TRBD2	CASRSSGGSTDTQYF	TGTGCCAGCAGAAGTAGCGGGGGGAGCACAGATACGCAGTATTTT
NA	TRBJ2-3	TRBV9	TRBD2	CASSPSGGGTDTQYF	TGTGCCAGCAGCCCTAGCGGGGGCGGGACAGATACGCAGTATTTT
NA	TRBJ2-1	TRBV7-9	NA	CATRGGIYNEQFF	TGTGCCACTAGGGGGGGCATCTACAATGAGCAGTTCTTC
NA	TRBJ2-7	TRBV5-1	NA	CASSPVPGVSYEQYF	TGCGCCAGCAGCCCTGTGCCGGGAGTCTCATACGAGCAGTACTTC
NA	TRBJ2-5	TRBV4-1	TRBD2	CASSQGFLAAQRETQYF	TGCGCCAGCAGCCAAGGGTTTCTAGCGGCCCAAAGGGAGACCCAGTACTTC
NA	TRBJ2-3	TRBV10-3	TRBD2	CATGAGEFTDTQYF	TGTGCCACCGGAGCGGGGGAGTTTACAGATACGCAGTATTTT
NA	TRBJ2-1	TRBV11-2	TRBD2	CASSLGAGGPNEQFF	TGTGCCAGCAGCTTAGGCGCGGGGGGGCCTAATGAGCAGTTCTTC
once	TRBJ2-1	TRBV9	NA	CASSPSILNNEQFF	TGTGCCAGCTCCCCGTCGATACTCAACAATGAGCAGTTCTTC
NA	TRBJ2-7	TRBV7-7	TRBD2	CASSLTAGVEQYF	TGTGCTAGCAGCTTAACCGCGGGGGTCGAGCAGTACTTC
NA	TRBJ2-5	TRBV5-1	NA	CASSLADKIETQYF	TGCGCCAGCAGCCTAGCCGACAAGATAGAGACCCAGTACTTC
NA	TRBJ1-2	TRBV30	NA	CAWRGPGQNYGYTF	TGTGCCTGGAGGGGGCCCGGACAGAACTATGGCTACACCTTC
NA	TRBJ2-1	TRBV30	NA	CAWSGESSYNEQFF	TGTGCCTGGAGCGGGGAAAGCTCCTACAATGAGCAGTTCTTC
NA	TRBJ1-1	TRBV6-6	NA	CASIDGRNTEAFF	TGTGCCAGCATCGACGGGAGGAACACTGAAGCTTTCTTT
NA	TRBJ2-3	TRBV5-1	NA	CASSLFRDTQYF	TGCGCCAGCAGCCTATTTCGGGATACGCAGTATTTT
NA	TRBJ2-7	TRBV11-2	NA	CASSPTGTPTYEQYF	TGTGCCAGCAGCCCAACCGGGACACCAACCTACGAGCAGTACTTC
NA	TRBJ2-7	TRBV29-1	NA	CSAYGQSPLEQYF	TGCAGCGCCTACGGACAATCCCCCCTGGAGCAGTACTTC
NA	TRBJ1-1	TRBV4-3	NA	CASSQDTGFEAFF	TGCGCCAGCAGCCAGGACACAGGATTTGAAGCTTTCTTT
NA	TRBJ2-3	TRBV19	NA	CASSIYRADTQYF	TGTGCCAGTAGTATCTACCGGGCAGATACGCAGTATTTT
NA	TRBJ2-1	TRBV9	NA	CASSLGGAQFF	TGTGCCAGCAGCCTTGGGGGGGCGCAGTTCTTC
NA	TRBJ2-1	TRBV19	NA	CASSADPGSEQFF	TGTGCCAGTAGTGCTGATCCGGGTTCCGAGCAGTTCTTC
NA	TRBJ1-2	TRBV19	NA	CASSIPGAPNYGYTF	TGTGCCAGTAGTATACCGGGAGCTCCTAACTATGGCTACACCTTC
NA	TRBJ1-6	TRBV28	NA	CASSPATANSPLHF	TGTGCCAGCAGTCCCGCGACAGCAAATTCACCCCTCCACTTT
NA	TRBJ1-2	TRBV6-5	NA	CASSSFLSGSYTF	TGTGCCAGCAGTTCCTTTCTTTCAGGGAGCTACACCTTC
NA	TRBJ1-1	TRBV28	TRBD1	CAGKWDRGGSTEAFF	TGTGCCGGAAAGTGGGACAGGGGTGGTAGCACTGAAGCTTTCTTT
NA	TRBJ2-5	TRBV10-3	NA	CAISVWRGAEETQYF	TGTGCCATCAGTGTATGGCGCGGGGCGGAAGAGACCCAGTACTTC
few	TRBJ1-1	TRBV30	TRBD1	CAWSGTGVYEAFF	TGTGCCTGGAGTGGGACAGGGGTATATGAAGCTTTCTTT
NA	TRBJ1-1	TRBV15	NA	CATSRDQPGLNTEAFF	TGTGCCACCAGCAGAGACCAGCCGGGTTTGAACACTGAAGCTTTCTTT
NA	TRBJ1-1	TRBV7-9	NA	CASSPGHFLGAFF	TGTGCCAGCAGCCCCGGACACTTCCTTGGGGCTTTCTTT
NA	TRBJ1-2	TRBV5-1	NA	CASSVEGVPINYGYTF	TGCGCCAGCAGCGTCGAAGGGGTACCGATTAACTATGGCTACACCTTC
NA	TRBJ2-3	TRBV7-8	NA	CASSLVGHGLDTQYF	TGTGCCAGCAGCTTAGTTGGGCATGGGTTAGATACGCAGTATTTT
NA	TRBJ2-3	TRBV4-3	TRBD2	CASSQGTSGVPSTDTQYF	TGCGCCAGCAGCCAAGGGACTAGCGGGGTACCTAGCACAGATACGCAGTATTTT
NA	TRBJ1-5	TRBV2	TRBD1	CASSKTGYSQPQHF	TGTGCCAGCAGTAAGACAGGGTACAGTCAGCCCCAGCATTTT
NA	TRBJ2-1	TRBV6-5	NA	CASSVGADSYNEQFF	TGTGCCAGCAGTGTAGGGGCCGACTCCTACAATGAGCAGTTCTTC
NA	TRBJ1-1	TRBV6-1	TRBD1	CASSEASTGQAFF	TGTGCCAGCAGTGAAGCCTCGACAGGGCAAGCTTTCTTT
NA	TRBJ2-5	TRBV5-1	TRBD2	CASSSGRAETQYF	TGCGCCAGCAGCTCAGGGAGGGCGGAGACCCAGTACTTC
NA	TRBJ2-2	TRBV10-3	TRBD2	CAIRLAGGTNTGELFF	TGTGCCATCAGGCTAGCGGGGGGGACGAACACCGGGGAGCTGTTTTTT
NA	TRBJ1-1	TRBV6-1	TRBD1	CASSWTGNTEAFF	TGTGCCAGCAGTTGGACAGGGAACACTGAAGCTTTCTTT